The 4 T cell receptor beta chains below come from one sample, sequenced in a study of patients and donors after allogeneic stem cell transplantation. TCRdb used MiXCR to reprocess the RT-PCR reads, holding one entry per CDR3 protein. This sample has 200,000 to 250,000 distinct CDR3 sequences, with 13% to 15% found just once. The sequencing sample was made of blood, either unsorted or a sorted T cell fraction (not recorded which). Receptor source: a human donor who was either an allogeneic HSCT recipient or a stem cell or donor lymphocyte infusion donor (not recorded which). It is not recorded whose cells these are; they may come from a transplant donor.

This clonotype was counted between two and nine times. The rearrangement links TRBV7-9 to TRBJ2-3; no reliable D call. Germline loops: CDR1 SEHNR, CDR2 FQNEAQ (reference sequence). The CDR3 is 12 amino acids. The V end lost 5 bases, the J end lost 5 bases, and 8 bases lay between the germline ends. The CDR3 sequence is CASSPMGDTQYF. The CDR3 DNA follows: TGTGCCAGCAGCCCCATGGGAGATACGCAGTATTTT.

At least ten counts were recorded for this clonotype. The V and J genes are TRBV4-2 and TRBJ2-7; 10 bases are a match to TRBD2. The CDR3 contains 16 residues. Looked up from germline, CDR1 is LGHNA and CDR2 is YNFKEQ. The J segment lost 10 bases and the V segment lost 0 bases, leaving 12 bases of the junction unmatched. Here the CDR3 reads CASSQDPRLAGEGQYF. In DNA form, the CDR3 reads TGTGCCAGCAGCCAAGATCCCCGCCTAGCGGGAGAAGGACAGTACTTC.

The genes are TRBV9 and TRBJ1-6; 7 nucleotides align to TRBD1. Germline CDR1 reads SGDLS; CDR2 reads YYNGEE. The CDR3 totals 14 residues. V lost 4 bases and J lost 6; bases outside the gene matches: 4. The DNA for the CDR3 is TGTGCCAGCAGCATCGACAGGGCTAATTCACCCCTCCACTTT. Residues: CASSIDRANSPLHF.

This clonotype occurred many times. The V and J genes are TRBV24-1 and TRBJ2-3, with TRBD2 identical over 15 bases. In germline, CDR1 is KGHDR, CDR2 SFDVKD. The J segment lost 6 bases and the V segment lost 4 bases, leaving 7 bases of the junction unmatched. The CDR3 is made up of 17 amino acids. CDR3 coding DNA: TGTGCCACCAGTGAGCTAGGGACTAGCGGGGGGAAGGATACGCAGTATTTT. Residues: CATSELGTSGGKDTQYF.